This TCR beta chain stems from a study of metastatic and nonmetastatic thyroid tumors. The study, taken as a whole, reports: Malignant thyroid tumors reportedly exceeded benign nodules significantly in TCR beta diversity, with the difference appearing in blood and tumor.

Original processing methods: Clinicopathological groups supplied CDR3 differences that were used to build a distant-metastasis classifier for papillary thyroid cancer. TCRdb called clones again from the PCR reads with MiXCR. TCRdb, not the original authors, processed these V and J calls. The sample yields about 43,000 clones, less than 3.5% seen once. No treatment of any kind had been given to any patient before thyroid surgery. This clone has more than one count but fewer than ten. Antigen: not known. CDR3 length equals 14 residues. The trim removed 5 bases at V and 6 bases at J, leaving 8 bases unmatched.

The material sequenced was blood. The sequence was obtained from a female donor with papillary thyroid cancer or a benign thyroid nodule (not recorded which). Some clones in this sample may be carry-over from other donors' samples. The chain carries TRBV12-3 or TRBV12-4 and TRBJ2-7; the match to TRBD1 covers 9 bases. The CDR3 DNA reads as TGTGCCAGCAGTCAAGGGACAGGGTTTGGCGAGCAGTACTTC. This sequence encodes CASSQGTGFGEQYF.